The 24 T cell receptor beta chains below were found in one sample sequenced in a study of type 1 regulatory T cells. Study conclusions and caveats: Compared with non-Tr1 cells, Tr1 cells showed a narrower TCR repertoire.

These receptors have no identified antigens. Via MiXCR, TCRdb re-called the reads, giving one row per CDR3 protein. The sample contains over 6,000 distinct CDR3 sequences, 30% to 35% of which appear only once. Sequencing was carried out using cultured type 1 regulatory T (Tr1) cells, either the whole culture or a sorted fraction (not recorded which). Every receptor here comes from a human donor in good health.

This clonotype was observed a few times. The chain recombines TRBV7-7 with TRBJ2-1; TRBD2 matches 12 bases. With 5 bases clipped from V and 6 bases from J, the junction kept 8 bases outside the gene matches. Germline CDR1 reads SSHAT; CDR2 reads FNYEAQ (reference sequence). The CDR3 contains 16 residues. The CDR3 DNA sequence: TGTGCCAGCAGCCCCAAGACTAGCGGGAGCCTCAATGAGCAGTTCTTC. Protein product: CASSPKTSGSLNEQFF.

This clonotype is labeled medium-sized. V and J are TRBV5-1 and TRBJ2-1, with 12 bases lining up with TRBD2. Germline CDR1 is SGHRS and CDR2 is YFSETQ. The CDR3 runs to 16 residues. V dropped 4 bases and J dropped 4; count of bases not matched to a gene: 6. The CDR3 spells CASSPRTSGTYNEQFF. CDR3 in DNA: TGCGCCAGCAGCCCAAGGACTAGCGGGACGTACAATGAGCAGTTCTTC. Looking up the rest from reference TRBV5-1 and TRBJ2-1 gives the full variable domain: KAGVTQTPRYLIKTRGQQVTLSCSPISGHRSVSWYQQTPGQGLQFLFEYFSETQRNKGNFPGRFSGRQFSNSRSEMNVSTLELGDSALYLCASSPRTSGTYNEQFFGPGTRLTVL.

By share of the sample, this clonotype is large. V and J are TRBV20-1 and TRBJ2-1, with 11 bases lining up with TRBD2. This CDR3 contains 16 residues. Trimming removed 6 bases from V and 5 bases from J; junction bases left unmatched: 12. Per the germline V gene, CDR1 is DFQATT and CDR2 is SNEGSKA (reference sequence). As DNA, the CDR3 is TGCAGTGCAAAACCTCCGCTAGCGGGAGGTGACAATGAGCAGTTCTTC. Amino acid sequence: CSAKPPLAGGDNEQFF.

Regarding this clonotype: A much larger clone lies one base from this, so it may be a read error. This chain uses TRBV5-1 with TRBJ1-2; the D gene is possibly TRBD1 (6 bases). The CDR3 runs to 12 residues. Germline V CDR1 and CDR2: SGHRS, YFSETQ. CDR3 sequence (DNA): TGCGCCAGCAGCTTGGAGGGGGACGGCTACATCTTC. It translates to CASSLEGDGYIF.

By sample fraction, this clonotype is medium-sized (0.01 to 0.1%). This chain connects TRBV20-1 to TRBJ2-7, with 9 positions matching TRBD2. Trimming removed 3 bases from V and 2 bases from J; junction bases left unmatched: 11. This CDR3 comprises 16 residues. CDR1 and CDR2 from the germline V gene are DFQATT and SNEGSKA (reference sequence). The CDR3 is CSASKGLAGTPYEQYF. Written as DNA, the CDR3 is TGCAGTGCTAGTAAAGGGCTAGCGGGGACCCCCTACGAGCAGTACTTC.

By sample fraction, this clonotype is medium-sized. CDR3 DNA: TGTGCCAGCAGCCTCCCGGGAGCGCGGAACATTCAGTACTTC. It is translated as CASSLPGARNIQYF. The chain carries TRBV14 and TRBJ2-4; possibly TRBD2 for D (6 bases). Germline values: CDR1 SGHDN, CDR2 FVKESK. The CDR3 has 14 amino acids. Trimming left V 4 bases short and J 7 bases short, with 14 bases between.

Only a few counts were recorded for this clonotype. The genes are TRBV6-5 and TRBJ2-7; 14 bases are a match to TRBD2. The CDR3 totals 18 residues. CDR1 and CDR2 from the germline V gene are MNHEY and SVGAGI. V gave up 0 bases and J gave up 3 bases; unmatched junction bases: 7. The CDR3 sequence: CASSYSGLAGGHHYEQYF. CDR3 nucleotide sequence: TGTGCCAGCAGTTACTCAGGACTAGCGGGAGGTCACCACTACGAGCAGTACTTC.

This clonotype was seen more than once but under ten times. CDR3 amino acids: CASRGTGGNSPLHF. Here the CDR3 DNA reads TGTGCCAGCAGAGGGACAGGGGGAAATTCACCCCTCCACTTT. The rearrangement uses TRBV28 and TRBJ1-6; 11 bases are shared with TRBD1. Germline lookup yields CDR1 MDHEN and CDR2 SYDVKM. V gave up 6 bases and J gave up 7 bases; unmatched junction bases: 2. There are 14 residues in the CDR3.

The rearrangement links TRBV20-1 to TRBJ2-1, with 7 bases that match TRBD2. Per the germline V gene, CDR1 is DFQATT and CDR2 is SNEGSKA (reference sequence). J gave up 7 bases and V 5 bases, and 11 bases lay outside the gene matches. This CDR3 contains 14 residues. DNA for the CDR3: TGCAGTGCTGCCCGCGAGGGAGGGTTAAATGAGCAGTTCTTC. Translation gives CSAAREGGLNEQFF.

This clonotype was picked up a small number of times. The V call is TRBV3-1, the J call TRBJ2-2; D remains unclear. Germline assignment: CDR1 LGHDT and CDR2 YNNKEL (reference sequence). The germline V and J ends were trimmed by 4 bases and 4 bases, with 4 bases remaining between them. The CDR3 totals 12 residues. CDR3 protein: CASSRGTGELFF. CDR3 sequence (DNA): TGTGCCAGCAGCCGGGGCACCGGGGAGCTGTTTTTT.

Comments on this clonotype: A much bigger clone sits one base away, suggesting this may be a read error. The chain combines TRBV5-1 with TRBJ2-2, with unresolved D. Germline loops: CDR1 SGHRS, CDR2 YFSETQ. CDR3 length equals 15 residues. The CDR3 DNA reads TGCGCCAGCTGCTTGGGGTCAGCGTTGATCGGGGAGCTGTTTTTT. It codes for CASCLGSALIGELFF.

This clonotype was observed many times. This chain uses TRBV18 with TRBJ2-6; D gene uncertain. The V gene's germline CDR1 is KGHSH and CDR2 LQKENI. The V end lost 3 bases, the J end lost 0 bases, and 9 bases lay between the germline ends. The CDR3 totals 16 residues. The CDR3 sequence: CASSPETHSGANVLTF. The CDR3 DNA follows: TGTGCCAGCTCACCGGAGACACACTCTGGGGCCAACGTCCTGACTTTC. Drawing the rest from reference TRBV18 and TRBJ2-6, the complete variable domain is NAGVMQNPRHLVRRRGQEARLRCSPMKGHSHVYWYRQLPEEGLKFMVYLQKENIIDESGMPKERFSAEFPKEGPSILRIQQVVRGDSAAYFCASSPETHSGANVLTFGAGSRLTVL.

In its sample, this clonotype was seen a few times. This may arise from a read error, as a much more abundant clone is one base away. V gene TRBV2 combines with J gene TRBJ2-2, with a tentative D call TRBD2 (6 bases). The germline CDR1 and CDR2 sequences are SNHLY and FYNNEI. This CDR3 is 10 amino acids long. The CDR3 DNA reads TGTGCCGTCGGATCCGGGGGGCTGTTTTTT. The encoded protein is CAVGSGGLFF.

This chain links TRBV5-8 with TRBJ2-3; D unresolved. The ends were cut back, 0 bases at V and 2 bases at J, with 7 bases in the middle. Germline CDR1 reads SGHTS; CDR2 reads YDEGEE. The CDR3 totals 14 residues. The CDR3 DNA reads TGTGCCAGCAGCTTGGCCTTCGCCACAGATACGCAGTATTTT. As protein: CASSLAFATDTQYF.

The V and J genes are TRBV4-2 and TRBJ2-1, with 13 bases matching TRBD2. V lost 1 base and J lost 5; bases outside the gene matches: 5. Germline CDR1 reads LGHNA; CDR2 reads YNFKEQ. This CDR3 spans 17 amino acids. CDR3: CASSQASGLAGHNEQFF. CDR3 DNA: TGTGCCAGCAGCCAAGCTTCGGGACTAGCGGGACACAATGAGCAGTTCTTC.

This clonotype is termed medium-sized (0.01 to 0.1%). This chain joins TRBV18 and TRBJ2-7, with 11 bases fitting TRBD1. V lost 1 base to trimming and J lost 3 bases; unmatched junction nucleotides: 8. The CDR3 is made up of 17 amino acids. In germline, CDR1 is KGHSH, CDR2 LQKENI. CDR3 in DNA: TGTGCCAGCTCACCACTGGGGACAGGGGGTATGGGCTACGAGCAGTACTTC. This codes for CASSPLGTGGMGYEQYF.

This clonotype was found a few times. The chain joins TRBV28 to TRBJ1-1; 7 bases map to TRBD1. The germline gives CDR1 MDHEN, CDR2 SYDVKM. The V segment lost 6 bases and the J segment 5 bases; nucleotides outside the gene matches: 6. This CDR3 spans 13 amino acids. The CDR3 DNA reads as TGTGCCAGCAGCCCGGGACAGTATACTGAAGCTTTCTTT. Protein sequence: CASSPGQYTEAFF.

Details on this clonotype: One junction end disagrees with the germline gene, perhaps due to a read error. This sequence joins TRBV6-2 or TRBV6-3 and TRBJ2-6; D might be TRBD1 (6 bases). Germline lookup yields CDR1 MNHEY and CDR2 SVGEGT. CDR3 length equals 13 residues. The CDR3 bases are TGTACCAGCAGTGTGGAGAGGGGGTCGCGCGGGTTTTTC. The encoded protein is CTSSVERGSRGFF.

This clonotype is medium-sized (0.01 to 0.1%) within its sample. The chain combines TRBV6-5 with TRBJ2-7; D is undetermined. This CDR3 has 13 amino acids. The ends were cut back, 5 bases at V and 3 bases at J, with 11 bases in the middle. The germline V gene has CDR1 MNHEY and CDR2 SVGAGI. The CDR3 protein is CASSPVLRYEQYF. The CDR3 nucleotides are TGTGCCAGCAGTCCCGTCCTACGCTACGAGCAGTACTTC.

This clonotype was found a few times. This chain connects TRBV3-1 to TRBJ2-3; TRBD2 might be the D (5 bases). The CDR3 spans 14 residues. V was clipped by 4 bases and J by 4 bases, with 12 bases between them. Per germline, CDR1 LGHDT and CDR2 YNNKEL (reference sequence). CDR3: CASSRRTGADTQYF. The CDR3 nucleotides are TGTGCCAGCAGCCGGAGGACGGGTGCAGATACGCAGTATTTT.

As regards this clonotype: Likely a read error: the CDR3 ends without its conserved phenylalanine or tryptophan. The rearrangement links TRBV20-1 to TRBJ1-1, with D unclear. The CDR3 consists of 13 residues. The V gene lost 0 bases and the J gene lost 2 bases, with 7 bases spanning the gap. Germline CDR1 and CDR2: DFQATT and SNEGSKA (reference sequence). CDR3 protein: CSARDGSNTEAFV. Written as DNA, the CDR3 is TGCAGTGCTAGAGATGGCTCCAACACTGAAGCTTTCGTT.

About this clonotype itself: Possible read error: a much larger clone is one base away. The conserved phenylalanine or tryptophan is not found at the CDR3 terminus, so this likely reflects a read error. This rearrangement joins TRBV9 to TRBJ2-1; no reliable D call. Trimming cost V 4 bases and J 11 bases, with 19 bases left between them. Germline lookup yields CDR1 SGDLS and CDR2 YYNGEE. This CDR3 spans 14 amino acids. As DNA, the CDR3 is TGTGCCAGCAGCACCGAAGGGTCGGTGACCAAGCAGTTCTCC. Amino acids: CASSTEGSVTKQFS.

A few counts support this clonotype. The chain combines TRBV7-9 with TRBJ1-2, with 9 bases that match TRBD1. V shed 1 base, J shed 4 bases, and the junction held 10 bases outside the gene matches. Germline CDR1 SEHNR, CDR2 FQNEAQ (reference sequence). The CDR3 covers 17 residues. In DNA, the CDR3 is TGTGCCAGCAGCTTAGGGGCGGGACAGGGAGCAATCTATGGCTACACCTTC. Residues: CASSLGAGQGAIYGYTF. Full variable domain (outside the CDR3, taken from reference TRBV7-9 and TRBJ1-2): DTGVSQNPRHKITKRGQNVTFRCDPISEHNRLYWYRQTLGQGPEFLTYFQNEAQLEKSRLLSDRFSAERPKGSFSTLEIQRTEQGDSAMYLCASSLGAGQGAIYGYTFGSGTRLTVV.

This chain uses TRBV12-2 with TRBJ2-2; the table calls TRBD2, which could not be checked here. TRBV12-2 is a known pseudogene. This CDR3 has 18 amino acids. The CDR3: CASRLAYFRLADTGELFF. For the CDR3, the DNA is TGTGCAAGTCGCTTAGCGTATTTTCGGCTAGCCGACACCGGGGAGCTGTTTTTT.